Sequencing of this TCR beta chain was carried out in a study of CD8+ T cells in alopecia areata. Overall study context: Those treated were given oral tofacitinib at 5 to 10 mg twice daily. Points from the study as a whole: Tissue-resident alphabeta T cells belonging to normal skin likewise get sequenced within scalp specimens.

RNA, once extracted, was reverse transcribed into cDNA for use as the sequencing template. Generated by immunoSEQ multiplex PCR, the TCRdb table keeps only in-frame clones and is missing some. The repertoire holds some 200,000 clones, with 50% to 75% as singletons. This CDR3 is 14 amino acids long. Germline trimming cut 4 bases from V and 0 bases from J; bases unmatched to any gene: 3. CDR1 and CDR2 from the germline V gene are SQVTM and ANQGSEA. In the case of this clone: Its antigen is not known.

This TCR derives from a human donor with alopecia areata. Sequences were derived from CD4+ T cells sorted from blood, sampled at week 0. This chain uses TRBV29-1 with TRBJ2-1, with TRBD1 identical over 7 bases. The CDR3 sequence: CSVARGISYNEQFF. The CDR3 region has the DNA TGCAGCGTTGCCAGGGGGATCTCCTACAATGAGCAGTTCTTC.